Within the sample, the clone carrying this T cell receptor beta chain is medium-sized. The antigen remains unidentified. This specimen belongs to a study of T-cell reconstitution after alpha-beta-depleted transplantation in children. The CDR3 sequence is 14 residues long. CDR1 is KGHSH and CDR2 is LQKENI in the germline V gene. The trim removed 3 bases at V and 0 bases at J, leaving 2 bases unmatched. Study-level points and caveats: Some patients owed their high day-60 TCRbeta diversity to surviving recipient T cells and thymic progenitors.

During its preparation, the TCRbeta library received unique molecular identifiers. Each CDR3 protein is one row after TCRdb ran MiXCR on the PCR reads. Of 15,000 to 20,000 distinct CDR3 sequences detected, 5.1% appear once; the ten largest clones hold around 7.5%. The chain uses TRBV18 and TRBJ2-7, with 7 nucleotides matching TRBD1. Sequencing was performed on PBMCs, taken before TCRalphabeta/CD19-depleted stem cell transplant. The sequence was obtained from a boy between 10 and 17 years old with acute lymphoblastic leukemia, due to receive a stem cell transplant. CDR3 loop: CASSPGTASYEQYF. For the CDR3, the DNA is TGTGCCAGCTCACCGGGGACAGCCTCCTACGAGCAGTACTTC.